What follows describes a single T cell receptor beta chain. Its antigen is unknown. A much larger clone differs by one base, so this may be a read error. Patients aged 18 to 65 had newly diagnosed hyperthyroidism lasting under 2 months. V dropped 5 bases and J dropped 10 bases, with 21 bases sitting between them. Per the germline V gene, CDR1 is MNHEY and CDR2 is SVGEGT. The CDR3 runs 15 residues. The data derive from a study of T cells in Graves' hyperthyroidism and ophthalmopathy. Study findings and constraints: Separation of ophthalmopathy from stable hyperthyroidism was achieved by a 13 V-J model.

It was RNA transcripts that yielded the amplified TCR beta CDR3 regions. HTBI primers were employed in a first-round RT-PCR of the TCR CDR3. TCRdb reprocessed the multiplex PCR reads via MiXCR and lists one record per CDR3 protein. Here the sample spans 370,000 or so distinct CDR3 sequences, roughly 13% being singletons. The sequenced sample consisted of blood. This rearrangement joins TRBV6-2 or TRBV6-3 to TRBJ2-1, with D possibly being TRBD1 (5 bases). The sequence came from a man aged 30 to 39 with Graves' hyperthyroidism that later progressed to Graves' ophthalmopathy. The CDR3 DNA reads TGTGCCAGCAGTCACCAGGGCCCCGAATTCGGGGAGCAGTTCTTC. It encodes CASSHQGPEFGEQFF.